This T cell receptor (beta chain) was sequenced in a study of cytomegalovirus exposure and HLA in healthy donors. PCR employed 60 Vbeta and 13 Jbeta primers. Clones were sequenced by immunoSEQ multiplex PCR, and TCRdb holds only the in-frame ones, with some missing. The sample records about 190,000 clones, around 81% being singletons. Each donor's status was that of a healthy bone marrow donor. Donors were nominally healthy when sampled, though unrecorded immune exposures were likely. This clone was detected only a few times. The specimen sequenced was PBMCs. The TCR sequence derives from a young man in good health and CMV-seronegative.

The DNA of the CDR3 is TGTGCCAGCAGCTTGTCTAGCGGGGAAACCCTCTACGAGCAGTACTTC. It codes for CASSLSSGETLYEQYF. The gene calls are TRBV7-2 and TRBJ2-7; 9 nucleotides match TRBD2. The germline V gene encodes CDR1 SGHTA and CDR2 FQGNSA. Trimming at V came to 3 bases and at J to 3 bases, leaving 9 bases not matched to a gene. The CDR3 runs 16 residues.